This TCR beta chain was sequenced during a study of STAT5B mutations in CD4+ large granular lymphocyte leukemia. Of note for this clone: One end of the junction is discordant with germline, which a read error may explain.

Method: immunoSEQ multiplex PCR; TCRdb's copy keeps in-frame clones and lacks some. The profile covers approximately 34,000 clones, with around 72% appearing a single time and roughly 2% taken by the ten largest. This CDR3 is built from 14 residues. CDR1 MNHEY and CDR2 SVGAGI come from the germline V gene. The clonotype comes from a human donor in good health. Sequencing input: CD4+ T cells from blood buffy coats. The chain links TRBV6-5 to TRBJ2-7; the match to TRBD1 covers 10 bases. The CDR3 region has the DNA TGTGCCAGCAGGTCCGGGACAGGGGATTCCCTTTTTCACTTC. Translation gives CASRSGTGDSLFHF.